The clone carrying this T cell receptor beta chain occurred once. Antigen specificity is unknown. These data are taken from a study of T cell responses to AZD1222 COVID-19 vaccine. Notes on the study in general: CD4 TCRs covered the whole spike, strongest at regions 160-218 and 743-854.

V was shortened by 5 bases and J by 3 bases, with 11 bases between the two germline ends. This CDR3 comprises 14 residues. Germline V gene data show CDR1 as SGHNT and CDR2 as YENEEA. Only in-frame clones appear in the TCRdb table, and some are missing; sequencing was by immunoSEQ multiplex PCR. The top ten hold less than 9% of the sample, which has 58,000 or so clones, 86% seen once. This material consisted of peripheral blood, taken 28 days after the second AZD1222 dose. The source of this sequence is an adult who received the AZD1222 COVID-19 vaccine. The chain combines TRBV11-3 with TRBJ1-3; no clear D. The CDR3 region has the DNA TGTGCCAGCAGCCCCAGGACGAGTGGAAACACCATATATTTT. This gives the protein CASSPRTSGNTIYF.